The 13 T cell receptor beta chains in this list originate from one sample, sequenced in a study of control samples from healthy donors and cancer patients. Assay used: immunoSEQ multiplex PCR; TCRdb lists only in-frame clones, some missing. Of about 120,000 clones detected, 88% appear once; the ten largest clones hold less than 3%. The source material was blood. The origin of the receptors is a woman in her 70s in good health.

The chain carries TRBV18 and TRBJ1-5, with D possibly matching TRBD1 (6 bases). V lost 2 bases and J 4 bases, leaving 9 bases between the germline ends. Germline V lookup: CDR1 KGHSH, CDR2 LQKENI. The CDR3 loop spans 14 amino acids. CDR3 nucleotide sequence: TGTGCCAGCTCACCAGGAACAGGGAATCAGCCCCAGCATTTT. It codes for CASSPGTGNQPQHF.

The chain is built from TRBV5-1 and TRBJ2-1; 7 positions agree with TRBD2. There are 15 residues in the CDR3. Trimming took 4 bases from V and 8 from J; bases not matched to a gene: 12. The germline gives CDR1 SGHRS, CDR2 YFSETQ. CDR3 loop: CASSVRTSIIYEQFF. Here the CDR3 DNA reads TGCGCCAGCAGCGTAAGGACTAGTATTATCTATGAGCAGTTCTTC.

This clone came up once. J is TRBJ2-7 and V is TRBV9, with a tentative D call TRBD2 (5 bases). V lost 2 bases to trimming and J lost 3 bases, with 18 bases between them. Germline V lookup: CDR1 SGDLS, CDR2 YYNGEE. The CDR3 totals 16 residues. The CDR3 DNA reads TGTGCCAGCAGCGTTGAGGGTAGGGCCGCAGGCTACGAGCAGTACTTC. Encoded protein: CASSVEGRAAGYEQYF.

V gene TRBV2 combines with J gene TRBJ2-3, with TRBD2 identical over 9 bases. V lost 3 bases to trimming and J lost 4 bases; unmatched junction nucleotides: 5. The CDR3 extends over 15 amino acids. CDR1 and CDR2 (germline): SNHLY, FYNNEI. The CDR3 nucleotides read TGTGCCAGCAGTGACCCGGGACTAGCTTCAGATACGCAGTATTTT. Translated: CASSDPGLASDTQYF. The full variable domain, with the rest looked up from reference TRBV2 and TRBJ2-3, is EPEVTQTPSHQVTQMGQEVILRCVPISNHLYFYWYRQILGQKVEFLVSFYNNEISEKSEIFDDQFSVERPDGSNFTLKIRSTKLEDSAMYFCASSDPGLASDTQYFGPGTRLTVL.

This clone appeared a single time. V usage is TRBV14 and J usage is TRBJ2-7; D is perhaps TRBD2 (5 bases). Between the trimmed V and J ends, which lost 0 bases and 4 bases, there was a span of 22 bases. Germline V gives CDR1 SGHDN, CDR2 FVKESK. The CDR3 contains 18 residues. CDR3 sequence: CASSQDREGSDRRYEQYF. In DNA form, the CDR3 reads TGTGCCAGCAGCCAAGATCGAGAAGGGAGTGATCGAAGGTACGAGCAGTACTTC.

This chain joins TRBV10-3 and TRBJ2-5; TRBD1 matches at 7 bases. The CDR3 length is 13 residues. Trimming cost V 6 bases and J 5 bases; bases outside gene matches: 6. CDR1 and CDR2 (germline): ENHRY, SYGVKD. The CDR3 nucleotides read TGTGCCATCAGAGCCGACAGGGCGGAGACCCAGTACTTC. It encodes CAIRADRAETQYF.

The sample holds one count of this clone. This chain uses TRBV9 with TRBJ2-2; the D gene is possibly TRBD2 (5 bases). Germline-derived CDR1 and CDR2 are SGDLS and YYNGEE. The CDR3 length is 13 residues. The V and J ends lost 0 bases and 6 bases respectively, with 6 bases between them. CDR3 sequence (DNA): TGTGCCAGCAGCGTAGGGGGAGCCGGGGAGCTGTTTTTT. Translation: CASSVGGAGELFF.

The CDR3 sequence: CASSETRTSGNTIYF. The CDR3 nucleotides are TGTGCCAGCAGCGAGACACGGACCTCTGGAAACACCATATATTTT. The J gene is TRBJ1-3, the V gene TRBV7-9, with D uncertain. The CDR3 runs 15 residues. Germline CDR1 SEHNR, CDR2 FQNEAQ (reference sequence). Trimming left V 5 bases short and J 0 bases short, with 11 bases between.

The chain employs TRBV4-2 and TRBJ1-5; D gene unclear. The germline V gene has CDR1 LGHNA and CDR2 YNFKEQ. The CDR3 loop spans 15 amino acids. V was pared by 6 bases and J by 3 bases, with 15 bases between. The CDR3 DNA is TGTGCCAGCAGTTTCCTCCGACGGTACAATCAGCCCCAGCATTTT. Translation: CASSFLRRYNQPQHF.

This sequence joins TRBV19 and TRBJ1-1, with 11 nucleotides matching TRBD1. With V trimmed by 1 base and J by 5 bases, 3 bases remained unmatched. The CDR3 runs 15 residues. From germline, CDR1 is LNHDA and CDR2 SQIVND (reference sequence). CDR3 coding DNA: TGTGCCAGTAGTATAGTAGGACAGGGGGCGACTGAAGCTTTCTTT. This encodes CASSIVGQGATEAFF.

This chain uses TRBV5-1 with TRBJ1-1, with a possible D match to TRBD1 (6 bases). The germline V and J ends were trimmed by 2 bases and 3 bases, with 8 bases remaining between them. The CDR3 runs 13 residues. Germline V gene data show CDR1 as SGHRS and CDR2 as YFSETQ. CDR3 sequence: CASSLTGYTEAFF. CDR3 bases: TGCGCCAGCAGCTTAACAGGGTACACTGAAGCTTTCTTT.

V gene TRBV3-1 (or the pseudogene TRBV3-2) combines with J gene TRBJ2-3, with 8 bases fitting TRBD2. Germline V CDR1 and CDR2: LGHDT, YNNKEL (reference sequence). The V segment lost 7 bases and the J segment 4 bases; nucleotides outside the gene matches: 7. This CDR3 is built from 14 residues. CDR3 region: CASNRGGPSDTQYF. The DNA for the CDR3 is TGTGCCAGCAACCGGGGGGGCCCCTCAGATACGCAGTATTTT.

This clone occurred once. The V gene is TRBV5-4, the J gene TRBJ2-3; TRBD2 aligns across 9 bases. The germline CDR1 and CDR2 sequences are SGHNT and YYREEE (reference sequence). V shed 4 bases, J shed 0 bases, and the junction held 6 bases outside the gene matches. There are 16 residues in the CDR3. The chain's CDR3 is CASSPGLARSTDTQYF. The CDR3, as DNA: TGTGCCAGCAGCCCCGGACTAGCGAGGAGCACAGATACGCAGTATTTT.